The subject of this entry is one T cell receptor beta chain. The J segment lost 7 bases and the V segment lost 5 bases, leaving 13 bases of the junction unmatched. Germline V gene data show CDR1 as SEHNR and CDR2 as FQNEAQ (reference sequence). The CDR3 totals 16 residues. This record belongs to a study of control samples from healthy donors and cancer patients. The method was immunoSEQ multiplex PCR; TCRdb's version includes in-frame clones alone and lacks a portion of them. Of approximately 100,000 clones in the sample, around 82% were seen once. The clonotype comes from a man in his fifties or sixties in good health. The J gene is TRBJ2-7, the V gene TRBV7-9, with 11 positions matching TRBD1. The sequencing sample was made of blood. The CDR3 sequence: CASSPAVGQGVGEQYF. The CDR3, as DNA: TGTGCCAGCAGCCCGGCGGTGGGACAGGGGGTGGGGGAGCAGTACTTC.